This T cell receptor beta chain originates from a study of OX40 agonist ivuxolimab in advanced cancers. Across the study: Three patients showed partial responses: one hepatocellular carcinoma and two cutaneous melanoma cases.

To note about this clone: What it recognizes is unknown.

Sequencing used immunoSEQ multiplex PCR; TCRdb keeps in-frame clones, though not all of them. The sample consists of 60,000 to 75,000 clones, around nine tenths of them appearing once. General study points: Low normalized T-cell clonal expansion was additionally recorded for some nonresponders.

The CDR3 has 14 residues. The chain has TRBV21-1 and TRBJ1-1; the table's D call of TRBD1 was not tested on the DNA. TRBV21-1 is given as a pseudogene. The sample was CD4+ or CD8+ T cells sorted from blood, taken in a trial of the OX40 agonist ivuxolimab. The TCR originated in an adult with an advanced solid tumor such as melanoma, head and neck, liver or kidney cancer. The CDR3 loop is CASSKSGDNTEAFF. CDR3 nucleotides: TGTGCCAGCAGCAAATCAGGGGATAACACTGAAGCTTTCTTT.